This T cell receptor beta chain was obtained from a study of blood T cell repertoires in COVID-19. The V gene lost 1 base and the J gene lost 0 bases, with 6 bases spanning the gap. This CDR3 is 14 amino acids long. Germline V gene lookup returns CDR1 MGHRA and CDR2 YSYEKL. TCRdb keeps only in-frame clones here, not all; method: immunoSEQ multiplex PCR. Of approximately 260,000 clones detected, just under 90% appear once; the ten largest clones hold approximately 4%. The material sequenced was peripheral blood. This chain joins TRBV4-1 and TRBJ2-5, with D uncertain. The TCR comes from a woman in her 40s with acute or convalescent COVID-19. In nucleotides, the CDR3 is TGCGCCAGCAGCCAAGTAGCTTACCAAGAGACCCAGTACTTC. As protein: CASSQVAYQETQYF.